This section outlines one T cell receptor beta chain sequence together with its context. Its antigen is not known. A much larger clone lies one base from this, so it may be a read error. Diagnoses were made from clinical symptoms, serum measures (thyroxine and TRAb), thyroid ultrasound and orbital computed tomography. In germline, CDR1 is DFQATT, CDR2 SNEGSKA (reference sequence). The CDR3 consists of 11 residues. This specimen belongs to a study of T cells in Graves' hyperthyroidism and ophthalmopathy. Notes on the study in general: Model-based prediction identified ophthalmopathy a median about 7 months prior to its onset.

Authors of the study amplified TCR beta CDR3 regions from RNA transcripts. The primer set for the first-round RT-PCR of the TCR CDR3 was HTBI. TCRdb reprocessed the multiplex PCR reads with MiXCR, giving one entry per CDR3 protein. The sample lists some 690,000 distinct CDR3 sequences; around 16% were seen once. This chain connects TRBV20-1 to TRBJ2-7; tentatively, D is TRBD2 (6 bases). The receptor's source is a man in his fifties with Graves' hyperthyroidism. Sequencing was carried out using blood. The CDR3 DNA reads as TGCAGCCCCAAGGGAGGCTACGAGCAGTACTTC. Its protein product is CSPKGGYEQYF.